The 24 T cell receptor beta chains below all came from one sample that was sequenced in a study of multiple sclerosis patients with progressive multifocal leukoencephalopathy. Time point in this sample: before natalizumab initiation. The table came from immunoSEQ multiplex PCR; TCRdb's copy has only in-frame clones and leaves some out. The sample carries under 40,000 clones, 90% to 95% recorded once. The sequenced material came from PBMCs. Source of these receptors: a man aged 25-45 years with multiple sclerosis.

The chain is built from TRBV7-6 and TRBJ2-3; TRBD2 is a possible D gene (5 bases). This CDR3 comprises 15 residues. With 5 bases removed from V and 3 bases from J, the gap between germline ends came to 15 bases. The germline V gene has CDR1 SGHVS and CDR2 FNYEAQ. The DNA of the CDR3 is TGTGCCAGCAGCCCCACCCGGAGGTTTACAGATACGCAGTATTTT. Encoded protein: CASSPTRRFTDTQYF.

The chain has TRBV15 and TRBJ1-5; maybe TRBD1 (5 bases). V lost 0 bases and J lost 0, with 12 bases in between. CDR1 LNHNV and CDR2 YYDKDF come from the germline V gene (reference sequence). The CDR3 totals 17 residues. The CDR3 DNA follows: TGTGCCACCAGCAGAGATGGGGCTCCTTATAGCAATCAGCCCCAGCATTTT. Translating gives CATSRDGAPYSNQPQHF.

V is TRBV4-2 and J is TRBJ2-1; 11 bases are shared with TRBD2. This CDR3 comprises 17 residues. Germline V gene data show CDR1 as LGHNA and CDR2 as YNFKEQ. V shed 0 bases and J 9 bases; nucleotides not matched to a gene: 10. As DNA, the CDR3 is TGTGCCAGCAGCCAAGATTGGGCTAGCGGGAGGCGAGGTGAGCAGTTCTTC. Translation gives CASSQDWASGRRGEQFF.

This clone showed up just a few times. An end of the junction differs from the germline gene, which may be a read error. As DNA, the CDR3 is TGTGCCAGCAACTTAGGATGGCGAGGGCAAGATACGCAGTATTTT. It translates to CASNLGWRGQDTQYF. This chain joins TRBV11-3 and TRBJ2-3; a possible D gene is TRBD2 (5 bases). The CDR3 totals 15 residues. Germline CDR1 reads SGHNT; CDR2 reads YENEEA.

This clone was observed once. The rearrangement links TRBV18 to TRBJ2-6, with D possibly being TRBD1 (5 bases). Germline CDR1 reads KGHSH; CDR2 reads LQKENI. CDR3 length: 17 residues. Trimming stripped 2 bases from V and 0 bases from J, with 11 bases between. The CDR3 nucleotides are TGTGCCAGCTCACCAGGTCAGGGCCGCTCTGGGGCCAACGTCCTGACTTTC. This sequence encodes CASSPGQGRSGANVLTF.

The rearrangement uses TRBV13 and TRBJ2-1; 13 positions match TRBD2. V trimming: 6 bases; J trimming: 8 bases; junction bases outside the gene matches: 4. Looked up from germline, CDR1 is PRHDT and CDR2 is FYEKMQ (reference sequence). The length of the CDR3 is 14 residues. Here the CDR3 DNA reads TGTGCCAGCAGACTAGCGGGAGGGGACGATGAGCAGTTCTTC. Amino acids: CASRLAGGDDEQFF.

The sample holds a few counts of this clone. The J gene is TRBJ1-1, the V gene TRBV6-1; no firm D call. From germline, CDR1 is MNHNS and CDR2 SASEGT. Trimming took off 4 bases at V and 3 bases at J, with 12 bases between the two ends. This CDR3 is built from 14 residues. CDR3 nucleotide sequence: TGTGCCAGCAGTGTAGGACGGGGATACACTGAAGCTTTCTTT. This codes for CASSVGRGYTEAFF.

The chain links TRBV4-2 to TRBJ2-3; the D gene is possibly TRBD2 (5 bases). This CDR3 has 14 amino acids. V lost 3 bases and J 0 bases, leaving 7 bases between the germline ends. Germline CDR1 LGHNA, CDR2 YNFKEQ. CDR3 loop: CASSQSGSTDTQYF. Here the CDR3 DNA reads TGTGCCAGCAGCCAGAGCGGAAGCACAGATACGCAGTATTTT.

V usage is TRBV27 and J usage is TRBJ2-5, with TRBD2 matching 11 bases. The end of the DNA fits TRBJ2-7 better, so the J call may be wrong. The CDR3 totals 16 residues. CDR1 and CDR2 (germline): MNHEY, SMNVEV (reference sequence). This CDR3 is CASSLLGTSGPYEQYF. The CDR3 DNA reads TGTGCCAGCAGTTTGCTCGGGACTAGCGGACCTTACGAGCAGTACTTC.

V is TRBV5-1 and J is TRBJ2-1, with 12 bases matching TRBD2. J gave up 7 bases and V 0 bases, and 5 bases lay outside the gene matches. The CDR3 totals 16 residues. The germline gives CDR1 SGHRS, CDR2 YFSETQ. CDR3 DNA sequence: TGCGCCAGCAGCTTGGGACTAGCGGGAGAAGGGAATGAGCAGTTCTTC. It translates to CASSLGLAGEGNEQFF.

To note about this clone: An end of the junction differs from the germline gene, which may be a read error. The same CDR3 can be traced to other DNA sequences in this sample. The chain recombines TRBV12-5 with TRBJ2-1; unclear D gene. This CDR3 is built from 12 residues. CDR1 is LGHNT and CDR2 is FRNRAP in the germline V gene. The CDR3 DNA follows: TGTGCCAGTGGTTTGACGGGCAATGAGCAGTTCTTC. Its translation is CASGLTGNEQFF.

The chain couples TRBV2 to TRBJ1-1, with D hard to call. CDR1 is SNHLY and CDR2 is FYNNEI in the germline V gene. The V end lost 6 bases, the J end lost 4 bases, and 6 bases lay between the germline ends. This CDR3 spans 11 amino acids. CDR3 protein: CASRLPTEAFF. CDR3 bases: TGTGCCAGCAGATTACCCACTGAAGCTTTCTTT.

This clone was seen just once. V and J are TRBV5-8 and TRBJ2-3; D not certain. Per the germline V gene, CDR1 is SGHTS and CDR2 is YDEGEE. Trimming left V 4 bases short and J 4 bases short, with 10 bases between. The CDR3 covers 13 residues. CDR3 amino acids: CASSPQVPDTQYF. The CDR3 coding sequence is TGTGCCAGCAGCCCCCAGGTACCAGATACGCAGTATTTT.

V is TRBV6-1 and J is TRBJ1-1; TRBD1 agrees at 7 bases. The CDR3 totals 15 residues. Germline CDR1 MNHNS, CDR2 SASEGT. The junction had 4 bases not matched to a gene; V was cut back by 2 bases and J by 1 base. The DNA of the CDR3 is TGTGCCAGCAGTGAAACAGCAGGGGGGAACACTGAAGCTTTCTTT. Residues: CASSETAGGNTEAFF.

The rearrangement links TRBV23-1 to TRBJ2-7, with D unresolved. TRBV23-1 is noted as an ORF with a role that remains uncertain. This CDR3 has 15 amino acids. The V and J ends lost 7 bases and 6 bases respectively, with 22 bases between them. This CDR3 reads CASTASRRSALEQYV. The CDR3 bases are TGCGCCAGCACCGCAAGCCGGCGGTCGGCGCTCGAGCAGTACGTC.

V gene TRBV18 combines with J gene TRBJ1-5; D call uncertain. Germline CDR1 is KGHSH and CDR2 is LQKENI. The CDR3 runs to 14 residues. V was clipped by 2 bases and J by 3 bases, with 8 bases between them. For the CDR3, the DNA is TGTGCCAGCTCACCATTGAGGGACAATCAGCCCCAGCATTTT. Protein product: CASSPLRDNQPQHF.

This rearrangement joins TRBV7-2 to TRBJ1-4; maybe TRBD1 (6 bases). This CDR3 is 17 amino acids long. Between the trimmed V and J ends, which lost 3 bases and 7 bases, there was a span of 21 bases. CDR1 and CDR2 (germline): SGHTA, FQGNSA. The CDR3 nucleotides are TGTGCCAGCAGCTTGGTTGCTGGGGGGGCCCCTGGTGAAAAACTGTTTTTT. Its translation: CASSLVAGGAPGEKLFF.

The chain recombines TRBV6-5 with TRBJ1-1; D is perhaps TRBD1 (5 bases). There are 14 residues in the CDR3. CDR1 is MNHEY and CDR2 is SVGAGI in the germline V gene. Trimming removed 5 bases from V and 0 bases from J, with 10 bases in between. The CDR3 sequence: CASSPGGVNTEAFF. CDR3 sequence (DNA): TGTGCCAGCAGTCCGGGGGGGGTGAACACTGAAGCTTTCTTT.

J is TRBJ1-2 and V is TRBV19; a possible D gene is TRBD1 (6 bases). CDR1 is LNHDA and CDR2 is SQIVND in the germline V gene (reference sequence). V lost 5 bases, J lost 6 bases, and 19 bases lay in between. The CDR3 has 15 amino acids. This CDR3 reads CASSLHPTGNDGYTF. The CDR3 region has the DNA TGTGCCAGTAGTCTACACCCAACAGGGAACGATGGCTACACCTTC.

Comment on this clone: The final CDR3 position lacks the conserved phenylalanine or tryptophan, pointing to a likely read error. The chain has TRBV11-3 and TRBJ1-2; no clear D. Germline V gives CDR1 SGHNT, CDR2 YENEEA. This CDR3 has 14 residues. Trimming took off 6 bases at V and 8 bases at J, with 19 bases between the two ends. The CDR3 sequence: CASSSAPRTGGYTL. CDR3 coding DNA: TGTGCCAGCAGTTCTGCCCCGAGGACGGGGGGCTACACCCTC.

The chain has TRBV5-6 and TRBJ2-7; D is unclear. The germline gives CDR1 SGHDT, CDR2 YYEEEE. Trimming removed 3 bases from V and 3 bases from J, with 4 bases in between. The length of the CDR3 is 11 residues. The CDR3 bases are TGTGCCAGCAGCTCATACTACGAGCAGTACGTC. Translation: CASSSYYEQYV.

The chain links TRBV4-3 to TRBJ2-1; 12 bases line up with TRBD2. Per germline, CDR1 LGHNA and CDR2 YSLEER. CDR3 length equals 17 residues. The V gene end was trimmed by 1 base and the J gene end by 6 bases; junction bases not matched to a gene: 7. This CDR3 reads CASSQAETSGGPNEQFF. DNA for the CDR3: TGCGCCAGCAGCCAAGCGGAAACTAGCGGGGGGCCCAATGAGCAGTTCTTC.

The V and J genes are TRBV5-1 and TRBJ2-4; D not certain. The V and J ends lost 0 bases and 0 bases respectively, with 4 bases between them. The CDR3 extends over 14 amino acids. The V gene's germline CDR1 is SGHRS and CDR2 YFSETQ. The CDR3 protein is CASSLEIAKNIQYF. CDR3 coding DNA: TGCGCCAGCAGCTTGGAGATAGCCAAAAACATTCAGTACTTC.

V gene TRBV7-9 combines with J gene TRBJ2-5; 7 nucleotides line up with TRBD1. V lost 5 bases and J lost 5; bases outside the gene matches: 11. The CDR3 is made up of 15 amino acids. Germline V gene sequence: CDR1 SEHNR, CDR2 FQNEAQ (reference sequence). For the CDR3, the DNA is TGTGCCAGCAGCCGGTCGACAGGGCTACAGGAGACCCAGTACTTC. It yields the protein CASSRSTGLQETQYF.